This T cell receptor (beta chain) comes out of a study of blood T cell repertoires in COVID-19. As for the study in general: Sites across the United States, Italy and Spain contributed samples from acute and convalescent COVID-19. PBMCs, B-cell-depleted T cells, or T cells provided the cDNA or gDNA that made up the material.

The method was immunoSEQ multiplex PCR; TCRdb's version includes in-frame clones alone and lacks a portion of them. In the table there are roughly 110,000 clones, around 88% of which are singletons. Germline-derived CDR1 and CDR2 are LGHDT and YNNKEL (reference sequence). V gave up 11 bases and J gave up 10 bases, with 18 bases separating them. The CDR3 runs 13 residues. Input material: peripheral blood. This clonotype originated in a human donor with acute or convalescent COVID-19. The donor label of this sample is uncertain. The chain is built from TRBV3-1 (or the pseudogene TRBV3-2) and TRBJ1-6, with TRBD1 as a possible D gene (6 bases). CDR3 DNA sequence: TGTGCCCGCGGAGGGGGGGGGCCCTCACCCCTCCACTTT. It codes for CARGGGGPSPLHF.